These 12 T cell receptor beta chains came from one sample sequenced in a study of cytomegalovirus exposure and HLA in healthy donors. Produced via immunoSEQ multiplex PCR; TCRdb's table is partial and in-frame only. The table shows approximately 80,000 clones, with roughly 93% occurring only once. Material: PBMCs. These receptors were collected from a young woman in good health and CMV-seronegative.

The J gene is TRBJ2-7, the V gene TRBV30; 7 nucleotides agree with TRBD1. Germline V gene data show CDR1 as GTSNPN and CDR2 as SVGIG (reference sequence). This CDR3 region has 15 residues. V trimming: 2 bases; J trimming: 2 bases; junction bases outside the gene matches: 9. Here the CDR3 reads CAWSIGGTRPYEQYF. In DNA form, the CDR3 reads TGTGCCTGGAGTATAGGGGGCACTCGCCCCTACGAGCAGTACTTC.

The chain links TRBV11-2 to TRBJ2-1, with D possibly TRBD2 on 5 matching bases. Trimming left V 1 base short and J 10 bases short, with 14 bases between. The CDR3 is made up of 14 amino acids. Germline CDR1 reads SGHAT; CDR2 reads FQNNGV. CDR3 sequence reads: CASSLVPQGGEQFF. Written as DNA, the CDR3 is TGTGCCAGCAGCTTAGTTCCACAAGGAGGAGAGCAGTTCTTC.

This CDR3 reads CASSLVRGVKNIQYF. CDR3 nucleotides: TGTGCCAGCAGCTTAGTCAGGGGTGTCAAAAACATTCAGTACTTC. The chain recombines TRBV11-2 with TRBJ2-4; TRBD1 might be the D (6 bases). This CDR3 has 15 residues. CDR1 and CDR2 from the germline V gene are SGHAT and FQNNGV. V was cut by 1 base and J by 3 bases, with 10 bases left in between.

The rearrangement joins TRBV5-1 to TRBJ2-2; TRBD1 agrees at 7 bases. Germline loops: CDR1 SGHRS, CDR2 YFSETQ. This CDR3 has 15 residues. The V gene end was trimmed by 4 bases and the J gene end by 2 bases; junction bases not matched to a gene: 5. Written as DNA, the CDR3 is TGCGCCAGCAGCGGGACAGCTGTTAACACCGGGGAGCTGTTTTTT. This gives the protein CASSGTAVNTGELFF.

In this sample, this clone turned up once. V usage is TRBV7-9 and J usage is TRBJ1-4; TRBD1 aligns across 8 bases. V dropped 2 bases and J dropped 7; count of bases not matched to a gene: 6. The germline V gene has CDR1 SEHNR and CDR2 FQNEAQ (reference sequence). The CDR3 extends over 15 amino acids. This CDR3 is CASSLNQGAGEKLFF. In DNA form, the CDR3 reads TGTGCCAGCAGCTTAAACCAGGGGGCAGGTGAAAAACTGTTTTTT. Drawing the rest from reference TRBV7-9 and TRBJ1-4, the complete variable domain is DTGVSQNPRHKITKRGQNVTFRCDPISEHNRLYWYRQTLGQGPEFLTYFQNEAQLEKSRLLSDRFSAERPKGSFSTLEIQRTEQGDSAMYLCASSLNQGAGEKLFFGSGTQLSVL.

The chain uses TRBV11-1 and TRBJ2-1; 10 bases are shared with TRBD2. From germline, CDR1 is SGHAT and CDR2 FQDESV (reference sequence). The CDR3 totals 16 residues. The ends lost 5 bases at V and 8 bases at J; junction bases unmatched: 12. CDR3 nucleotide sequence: TGTGCCAGCAGCCCGCAGCGGGAGGGGTTTGTTGATGAGCAGTTCTTC. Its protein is CASSPQREGFVDEQFF.

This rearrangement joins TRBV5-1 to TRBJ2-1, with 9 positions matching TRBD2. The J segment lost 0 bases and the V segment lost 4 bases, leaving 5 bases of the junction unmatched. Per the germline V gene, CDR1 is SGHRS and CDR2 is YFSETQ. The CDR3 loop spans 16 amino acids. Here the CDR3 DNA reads TGCGCCAGCAGCCCGGCTAGCGGGATCTCCTACAATGAGCAGTTCTTC. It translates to CASSPASGISYNEQFF. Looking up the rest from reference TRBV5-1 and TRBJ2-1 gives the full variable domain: KAGVTQTPRYLIKTRGQQVTLSCSPISGHRSVSWYQQTPGQGLQFLFEYFSETQRNKGNFPGRFSGRQFSNSRSEMNVSTLELGDSALYLCASSPASGISYNEQFFGPGTRLTVL.

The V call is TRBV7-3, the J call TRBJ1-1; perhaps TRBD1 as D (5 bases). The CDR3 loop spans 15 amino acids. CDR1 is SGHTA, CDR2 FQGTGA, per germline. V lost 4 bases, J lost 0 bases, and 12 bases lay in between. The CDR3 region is CASSSHRQLNTEAFF. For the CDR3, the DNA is TGTGCCAGCAGCTCTCACAGACAGTTGAACACTGAAGCTTTCTTT.

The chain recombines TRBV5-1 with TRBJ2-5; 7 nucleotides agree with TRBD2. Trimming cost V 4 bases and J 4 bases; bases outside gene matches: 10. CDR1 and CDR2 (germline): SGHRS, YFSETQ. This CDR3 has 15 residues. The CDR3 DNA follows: TGCGCCAGCAGCAGGAGCGGGACCGGCCGAGAGACCCAGTACTTC. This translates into CASSRSGTGRETQYF.

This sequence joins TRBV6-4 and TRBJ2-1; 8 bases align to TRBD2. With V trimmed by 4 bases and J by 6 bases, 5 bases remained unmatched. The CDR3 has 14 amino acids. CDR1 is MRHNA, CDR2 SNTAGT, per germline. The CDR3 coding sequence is TGTGCCAGCAGTGCCGGGGGGGCCGTCAATGAGCAGTTCTTC. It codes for CASSAGGAVNEQFF.

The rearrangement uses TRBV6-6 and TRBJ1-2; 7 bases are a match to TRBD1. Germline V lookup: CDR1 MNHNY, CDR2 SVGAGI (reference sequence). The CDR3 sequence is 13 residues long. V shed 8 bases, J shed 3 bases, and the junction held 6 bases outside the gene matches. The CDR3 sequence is CASGWGTDYGYTF. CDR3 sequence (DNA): TGTGCCAGCGGTTGGGGGACAGACTATGGCTACACCTTC.

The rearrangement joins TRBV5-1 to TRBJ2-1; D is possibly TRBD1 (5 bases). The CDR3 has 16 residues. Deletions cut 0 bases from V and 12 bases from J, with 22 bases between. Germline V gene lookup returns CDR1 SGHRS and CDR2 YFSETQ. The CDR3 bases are TGCGCCAGCAGCTTGGCCTTTCTAGGGGCTCACGTGGGGCAGTTCTTC. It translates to CASSLAFLGAHVGQFF. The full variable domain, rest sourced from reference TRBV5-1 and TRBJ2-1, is KAGVTQTPRYLIKTRGQQVTLSCSPISGHRSVSWYQQTPGQGLQFLFEYFSETQRNKGNFPGRFSGRQFSNSRSEMNVSTLELGDSALYLCASSLAFLGAHVGQFFGPGTRLTVL.